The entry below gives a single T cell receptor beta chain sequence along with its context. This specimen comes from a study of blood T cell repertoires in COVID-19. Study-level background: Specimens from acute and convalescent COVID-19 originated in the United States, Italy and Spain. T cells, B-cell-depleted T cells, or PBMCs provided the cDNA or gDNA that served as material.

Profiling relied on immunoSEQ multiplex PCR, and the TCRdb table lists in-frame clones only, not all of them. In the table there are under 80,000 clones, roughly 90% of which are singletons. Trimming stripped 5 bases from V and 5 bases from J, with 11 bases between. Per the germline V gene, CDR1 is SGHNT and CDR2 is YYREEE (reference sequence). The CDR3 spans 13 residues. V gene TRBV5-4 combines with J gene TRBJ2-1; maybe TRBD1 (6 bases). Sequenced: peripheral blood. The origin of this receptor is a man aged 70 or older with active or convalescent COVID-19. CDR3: CASSPGTNNEQFF. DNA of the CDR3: TGTGCCAGCAGTCCCGGGACAAACAATGAGCAGTTCTTC. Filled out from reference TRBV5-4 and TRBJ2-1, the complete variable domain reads ETGVTQSPTHLIKTRGQQVTLRCSSQSGHNTVSWYQQALGQGPQFIFQYYREEENGRGNFPPRFSGLQFPNYSSELNVNALELDDSALYLCASSPGTNNEQFFGPGTRLTVL.